This T cell receptor (beta chain) was identified in a study of T cell responses to AZD1222 COVID-19 vaccine. From germline, CDR1 is SGHAT and CDR2 FQNNGV. Trimming removed 1 base from V and 5 bases from J, with 8 bases in between. The CDR3 consists of 14 residues. TCRdb keeps only in-frame clones here, not all; method: immunoSEQ multiplex PCR. The sample carries 120,000 or so clones, roughly 89% recorded once. The sequence was collected from an adult in good health. This chain connects TRBV11-2 to TRBJ2-2, with D unresolved. Sample: peripheral blood, taken on day 0 of AZD1222 vaccination. CDR3 in amino acids: CASSLGGRTGELFF. CDR3 nucleotides: TGTGCCAGCAGCTTAGGGGGTCGGACCGGGGAGCTGTTTTTT.